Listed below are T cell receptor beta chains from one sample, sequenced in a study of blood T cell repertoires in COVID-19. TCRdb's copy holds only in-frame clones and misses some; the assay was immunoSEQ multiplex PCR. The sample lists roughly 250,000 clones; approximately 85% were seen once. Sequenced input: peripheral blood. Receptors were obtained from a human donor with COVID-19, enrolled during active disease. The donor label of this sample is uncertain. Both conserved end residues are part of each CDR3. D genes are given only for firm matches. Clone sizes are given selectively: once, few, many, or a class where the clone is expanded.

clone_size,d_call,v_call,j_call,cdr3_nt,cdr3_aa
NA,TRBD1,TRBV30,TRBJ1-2,TGTGCCTGGAGTTCAACCCCGGCCGGGACAGGGCGATACACCTTC,CAWSSTPAGTGRYTF
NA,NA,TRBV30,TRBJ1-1,TGTGCCTGCACACGGGAGAACACTGAAGCTTTCTTT,CACTRENTEAFF
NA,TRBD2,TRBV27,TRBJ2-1,TGTGCCAGCAGTTTCCCCGGACTAGCGGGAGCCTACAATGAGCAGTTCTTC,CASSFPGLAGAYNEQFF
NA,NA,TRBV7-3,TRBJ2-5,TGTGCCAGCAGCGCCGTCGGCAGGGCAGAGACCCAGTACTTC,CASSAVGRAETQYF
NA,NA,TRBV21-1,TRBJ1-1,TGTGCCAGCAGCAAAGGCGGGGCGGGACAGACGAACACTGAAGCTTTCTTT,CASSKGGAGQTNTEAFF
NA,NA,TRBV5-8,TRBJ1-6,TGTGCCAGCAGCCCGACGAGGGGGGGCAGAAATTCACCCCTCCACTTT,CASSPTRGGRNSPLHF
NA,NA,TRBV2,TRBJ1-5,TGTGCCAGCAGTGAAGGACAGACAAGCAATCAGCCCCAGCATTTT,CASSEGQTSNQPQHF
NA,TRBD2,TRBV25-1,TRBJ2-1,TGTGCCAGCAGTGAATCAGGGCGGGAGTCCCGTTACAATGAGCAGTTCTTC,CASSESGRESRYNEQFF
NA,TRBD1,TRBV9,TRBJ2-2,TGTGCCAGCAGCGAAACTGGGACAGGGGACACCGGGGAGCTGTTTTTT,CASSETGTGDTGELFF
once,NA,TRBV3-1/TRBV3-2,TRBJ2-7,TGTGCCAGCAGCTTCTTGCGGCCCTCCTACGAGCAGTACTTC,CASSFLRPSYEQYF
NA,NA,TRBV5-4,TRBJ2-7,TGTGCCAGCAGCTTAAAAACAAGCTCCTACGAGCAGTACTTC,CASSLKTSSYEQYF
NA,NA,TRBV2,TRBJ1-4,TGTGCCAGCAGTGGGGGCAGAGATAATGAAAAACTGTTTTTT,CASSGGRDNEKLFF
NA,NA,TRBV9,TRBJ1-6,TGTGCCAGCAGCGCTAGACTAAGCTCCTATAATTCACCCCTCCACTTT,CASSARLSSYNSPLHF
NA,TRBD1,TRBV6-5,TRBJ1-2,TGTGCCAGCAGAGCCACAGGGGATGGTGGCTACACCTTC,CASRATGDGGYTF
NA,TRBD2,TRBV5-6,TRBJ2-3,TGTGCCAGCAGCTTGGTAGCGGGAGATACGCAGTATTTT,CASSLVAGDTQYF
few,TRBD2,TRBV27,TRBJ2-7,TGTGCCAGCAGCCCGCTAGCGGGAGATGGTTACGAGCAGTACTTC,CASSPLAGDGYEQYF
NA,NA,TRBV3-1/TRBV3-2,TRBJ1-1,TGTGCCAGCAGCCAAGCTTTGGGGCCTGAAGCTTTCTTT,CASSQALGPEAFF
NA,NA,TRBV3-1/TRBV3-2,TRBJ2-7,TGTGCCAGCAGCCAAGGGCGGGCAGGAACCTACGAGCAGTACTTC,CASSQGRAGTYEQYF
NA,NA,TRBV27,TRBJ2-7,TGTGCCAGCAGTATCCGACTGGGGAGCTCCTACGAGCAGTACTTC,CASSIRLGSSYEQYF
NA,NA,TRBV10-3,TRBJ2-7,TGTGCCAGTACCGGGACTCTAAACTCCTACGAGCAGTACTTC,CASTGTLNSYEQYF
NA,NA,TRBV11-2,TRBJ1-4,TGTGCCAGCAGCCCCCATCTGGGCACTAATGAAAAACTGTTTTTT,CASSPHLGTNEKLFF
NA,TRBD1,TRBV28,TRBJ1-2,TGTGCCAGCAGTTTTCGGGACAGGGGTGGCTACACCTTC,CASSFRDRGGYTF
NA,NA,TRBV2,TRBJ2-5,TGTGCCAGCAGGCGAACGGGGAGCGGGCAAGAGACCCAGTACTTC,CASRRTGSGQETQYF
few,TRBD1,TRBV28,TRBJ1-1,TGTGCCAGCAGTTCCTCGGGACAGGGAATGAACACTGAAGCTTTCTTT,CASSSSGQGMNTEAFF
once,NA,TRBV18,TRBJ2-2,TGTGCCAGCTCACCGGGACTCGATCTGAACACCGGGGAGCTGTTTTTT,CASSPGLDLNTGELFF
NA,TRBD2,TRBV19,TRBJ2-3,TGTGCCAGTAGTATCACTAGCGGGTGGGCAGATACGCAGTATTTT,CASSITSGWADTQYF
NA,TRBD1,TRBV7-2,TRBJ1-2,TGTGCCAGCAGCTTAGACAGGGGGAATAACTATGGCTACACCTTC,CASSLDRGNNYGYTF
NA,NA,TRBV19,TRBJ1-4,TGTGCCAGTAGTATCTGGTCGGCAGGAAATAGAAAACTGTTTTTT,CASSIWSAGNRKLFF
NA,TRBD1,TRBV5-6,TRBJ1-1,TGTGCCAGCAGCCTACAGGACAGGCGGAGCACTGAAGCTTTCTTT,CASSLQDRRSTEAFF